This is a list of T cell receptor beta chains from one sample in a study of human T cells and chemical hapten exposure. TCRdb recomputed calls from the RACE reads with MiXCR, one row per CDR3 protein. The sample records 65,000 to 95,000 distinct CDR3 sequences, roughly 7.9% being singletons. Sequencing input: whole blood. These TCRs come from a female donor in good health. Some clones in this sample may be carry-over from other donors' samples. Each CDR3 is given with its conserved first and last residue. The D gene is left open where the match is weak. Clone size appears in some rows only: once, few, many, or a class for an expanded clone.

clone_size: NA; j_call: TRBJ1-4; d_call: NA; v_call: TRBV29-1; cdr3_nt: TGCAGCGTTGAAGAGAGGGGGTATAATGAAAAACTGTTTTTT; cdr3_aa: CSVEERGYNEKLFF
clone_size: NA; j_call: TRBJ1-1; d_call: TRBD1; v_call: TRBV11-2; cdr3_nt: TGTGCCAGCAGCTTAGTGAGACAGGGGACCCCGAGGGCTGAAGCTTTCTTT; cdr3_aa: CASSLVRQGTPRAEAFF
clone_size: few; j_call: TRBJ2-5; d_call: NA; v_call: TRBV25-1; cdr3_nt: TGTGCCAGCACTGGGAAGGGGGGGGCGCGGGAGACCCAGTACTTC; cdr3_aa: CASTGKGGARETQYF
clone_size: few; j_call: TRBJ2-5; d_call: TRBD2; v_call: TRBV7-6; cdr3_nt: TGTGCCAGCAGCTTAAGACGGGGGGACCAAGAGACCCAGTACTTC; cdr3_aa: CASSLRRGDQETQYF
clone_size: many; j_call: TRBJ2-3; d_call: TRBD1; v_call: TRBV5-1; cdr3_nt: TGCGCCAGCAGCTCGGGACAGGCGGCCCGCACAGATACGCAGTATTTT; cdr3_aa: CASSSGQAARTDTQYF
clone_size: few; j_call: TRBJ2-3; d_call: TRBD1; v_call: TRBV13; cdr3_nt: TGTGCCAGCAGCTTCCGGGACAGAAGCACAGATACGCAGTATTTT; cdr3_aa: CASSFRDRSTDTQYF
clone_size: few; j_call: TRBJ2-3; d_call: NA; v_call: TRBV14; cdr3_nt: TGTGCCAGCAGCCAAGACCCCAGGGCCGCAGATACGCAGTATTTT; cdr3_aa: CASSQDPRAADTQYF
clone_size: few; j_call: TRBJ1-3; d_call: NA; v_call: TRBV6-5; cdr3_nt: TGTGCCAGCATCGAAGCCTGGGGCTCTGGAAACACCATATATTTT; cdr3_aa: CASIEAWGSGNTIYF
clone_size: NA; j_call: TRBJ2-3; d_call: NA; v_call: TRBV12-5; cdr3_nt: TGTGCTAGTGGTTTGGTACCCGGGGCCCGCACAGATACGCAGTATTTT; cdr3_aa: CASGLVPGARTDTQYF
clone_size: NA; j_call: TRBJ2-7; d_call: NA; v_call: TRBV12-3/TRBV12-4; cdr3_nt: TGTGCCAGCAGTTGTGACAACTCCTACGAGCAGTACTTC; cdr3_aa: CASSCDNSYEQYF
clone_size: many; j_call: TRBJ1-4; d_call: NA; v_call: TRBV12-3/TRBV12-4; cdr3_nt: TGTGCCAGCAGCTCGACAGGACGGCGGGAAAAACTGTTTTTT; cdr3_aa: CASSSTGRREKLFF
clone_size: NA; j_call: TRBJ1-4; d_call: NA; v_call: TRBV6-5; cdr3_nt: TGTGCCAGCAGTTACATGAGGGGGGAAAAACTGTTTTTT; cdr3_aa: CASSYMRGEKLFF
clone_size: NA; j_call: TRBJ1-5; d_call: TRBD1; v_call: TRBV5-1; cdr3_nt: TGCGCCAGCAGGCGAGAGACAGGGGTGGGACAGCCCCAGCATTTT; cdr3_aa: CASRRETGVGQPQHF
clone_size: many; j_call: TRBJ2-3; d_call: TRBD2; v_call: TRBV6-5; cdr3_nt: TGTGCCAGCAGCCGGGGGGGCGGGGGGAGAACAGATACGCAGTATTTT; cdr3_aa: CASSRGGGGRTDTQYF
clone_size: many; j_call: TRBJ2-3; d_call: NA; v_call: TRBV10-3; cdr3_nt: TGTGCCATCAGAGAGACAGGCAGCACAGATACGCAGTATTTT; cdr3_aa: CAIRETGSTDTQYF
clone_size: NA; j_call: TRBJ2-7; d_call: TRBD2; v_call: TRBV9; cdr3_nt: TGTGCCAGCAGCGTAGCCGGATCGTCTCCTACTACTAGCGGGGGGGGGCCGGAATCCTACGAGCAGTACTTC; cdr3_aa: CASSVAGSSPTTSGGGPESYEQYF
clone_size: many; j_call: TRBJ1-5; d_call: NA; v_call: TRBV12-3/TRBV12-4; cdr3_nt: TGTGCCAGCAGTTTAGTAATGGGCGCAGGTCAGCCCCAGCATTTT; cdr3_aa: CASSLVMGAGQPQHF
clone_size: few; j_call: TRBJ1-4; d_call: NA; v_call: TRBV6-5; cdr3_nt: TGTGCCAGCAGTTATAACGGTGAAAAACTGTTTTTT; cdr3_aa: CASSYNGEKLFF
clone_size: few; j_call: TRBJ1-4; d_call: NA; v_call: TRBV6-6; cdr3_nt: TGTGCCAGCACCGGGGGCAGTGAAAAACTGTTTTTT; cdr3_aa: CASTGGSEKLFF
clone_size: few; j_call: TRBJ2-7; d_call: TRBD2; v_call: TRBV19; cdr3_nt: TGTGCCAGTAGTATAGGCGGGACTAGCGGGATCTACGAGCAGTACTTC; cdr3_aa: CASSIGGTSGIYEQYF
clone_size: few; j_call: TRBJ2-1; d_call: TRBD2; v_call: TRBV12-3/TRBV12-4; cdr3_nt: TGTGCCAGCAGTTTTGTCCTGACTAGCGGGGACCGAGACTCCTACAATGAGCAGTTCTTC; cdr3_aa: CASSFVLTSGDRDSYNEQFF
clone_size: few; j_call: TRBJ2-3; d_call: TRBD2; v_call: TRBV29-1; cdr3_nt: TGCAGCGTTGCTAGCGGCGGTATCGCAGATACGCAGTATTTT; cdr3_aa: CSVASGGIADTQYF
clone_size: NA; j_call: TRBJ1-2; d_call: NA; v_call: TRBV3-1; cdr3_nt: TGTGCCAGCAACAATGGTGGTGGCTACACCTTC; cdr3_aa: CASNNGGGYTF
clone_size: few; j_call: TRBJ1-1; d_call: NA; v_call: TRBV20-1; cdr3_nt: TGCAGTGCTAGTAAGGCAGGAGGGAACACTGAAGCTTTCTTT; cdr3_aa: CSASKAGGNTEAFF
clone_size: few; j_call: TRBJ2-1; d_call: TRBD1; v_call: TRBV10-3; cdr3_nt: TGTGCCATCAGTCAGAACACAGGGGGCGTAGGAATCTACAATGAGCAGTTCTTC; cdr3_aa: CAISQNTGGVGIYNEQFF
clone_size: few; j_call: TRBJ2-7; d_call: NA; v_call: TRBV7-9; cdr3_nt: TGTGCCAGCAGCTTAGTGGGGAATGCCTACGAGCAGTACTTC; cdr3_aa: CASSLVGNAYEQYF
clone_size: few; j_call: TRBJ1-3; d_call: NA; v_call: TRBV6-5; cdr3_nt: TGTGCCAGCAGTTACTCGGTGAGGCCTGTGGGCAGTGACACCATATATTTT; cdr3_aa: CASSYSVRPVGSDTIYF
clone_size: few; j_call: TRBJ1-1; d_call: TRBD1; v_call: TRBV10-3; cdr3_nt: TGTGCCGTCCTAGAGGGGACAGGGACTGAAGCTTTCTTT; cdr3_aa: CAVLEGTGTEAFF
clone_size: NA; j_call: TRBJ2-5; d_call: NA; v_call: TRBV28; cdr3_nt: TGTGCCAGCAAGCACCGGGGTAGAGAGACCCAGTACTTC; cdr3_aa: CASKHRGRETQYF
clone_size: NA; j_call: TRBJ2-7; d_call: NA; v_call: TRBV28; cdr3_nt: TGTGCCAGCACGGAGACGACGATCGCCGAGCAGTACTTC; cdr3_aa: CASTETTIAEQYF
clone_size: many; j_call: TRBJ2-6; d_call: NA; v_call: TRBV28; cdr3_nt: TGTGCCAGCAGCATTATGCCGGATGGGGCCAACGTCCTGACTTTC; cdr3_aa: CASSIMPDGANVLTF
clone_size: few; j_call: TRBJ1-4; d_call: NA; v_call: TRBV11-2; cdr3_nt: TGTGCCAGCAGCTTTGGGGGCCCGGATGAAAAACTGTTTTTT; cdr3_aa: CASSFGGPDEKLFF
clone_size: NA; j_call: TRBJ1-2; d_call: TRBD1; v_call: TRBV15; cdr3_nt: TGTGCCACCAGCAGAACCGGGGGACAGGGAGGTTTCCGAAACTATGGCTACACCTTC; cdr3_aa: CATSRTGGQGGFRNYGYTF
clone_size: NA; j_call: TRBJ1-3; d_call: NA; v_call: TRBV27; cdr3_nt: TGTGCCAGCAGTTTTAGTCTGAGCGAGGCAGCTGGAAACACCATATATTTT; cdr3_aa: CASSFSLSEAAGNTIYF
clone_size: few; j_call: TRBJ2-1; d_call: NA; v_call: TRBV4-2; cdr3_nt: TGTGCCAGCAGCCAACTTAAACGGGGGAGGGGGAGGGACAATGAGCAGTTCTTC; cdr3_aa: CASSQLKRGRGRDNEQFF
clone_size: few; j_call: TRBJ2-7; d_call: TRBD1; v_call: TRBV5-1; cdr3_nt: TGCGCCAGCAGCTGGAACCCGCCGGGACAGGGGGCTGGTCGGTACTTC; cdr3_aa: CASSWNPPGQGAGRYF
clone_size: NA; j_call: TRBJ2-3; d_call: TRBD2; v_call: TRBV20-1; cdr3_nt: TGCAGTGCTAGTCCCCTAGCGGGGGGGATCACAGATACGCAGTATTTT; cdr3_aa: CSASPLAGGITDTQYF
clone_size: NA; j_call: TRBJ1-1; d_call: NA; v_call: TRBV28; cdr3_nt: TGTGCCAGCAGCCAAAAGCAGGGCTGGAACACTGAAGCTTTCTTT; cdr3_aa: CASSQKQGWNTEAFF
clone_size: few; j_call: TRBJ2-1; d_call: NA; v_call: TRBV16; cdr3_nt: TGTGCCAGCAGCCAATCCGGGTTGGGTAATGAGCAGTTCTTC; cdr3_aa: CASSQSGLGNEQFF
clone_size: NA; j_call: TRBJ2-3; d_call: TRBD1; v_call: TRBV20-1; cdr3_nt: TGCAGTGCTAGACGGGGACAGGGACCCCGAAATACGCAGTATTTT; cdr3_aa: CSARRGQGPRNTQYF
clone_size: large; j_call: TRBJ2-6; d_call: NA; v_call: TRBV6-4; cdr3_nt: TGTGCCAGCGCTACGGCAGGGGACAACTCTGGGGCCAACGTCCTGACTTTC; cdr3_aa: CASATAGDNSGANVLTF
clone_size: few; j_call: TRBJ1-4; d_call: NA; v_call: TRBV5-1; cdr3_nt: TGCGCCAGCAGCTTAATCACAGGGAGTGAAAAACTGTTTTTT; cdr3_aa: CASSLITGSEKLFF
clone_size: many; j_call: TRBJ1-5; d_call: NA; v_call: TRBV6-5; cdr3_nt: TGTGCCAGCAGTCCAAGGAGGAGCAATCAGCCCCAGCATTTT; cdr3_aa: CASSPRRSNQPQHF
clone_size: NA; j_call: TRBJ1-3; d_call: NA; v_call: TRBV3-1; cdr3_nt: TGTGCCAGCAGCCAAGATAGCTACGGGGGAAACACCATATATTTT; cdr3_aa: CASSQDSYGGNTIYF
clone_size: many; j_call: TRBJ1-2; d_call: TRBD1; v_call: TRBV12-3/TRBV12-4; cdr3_nt: TGTGCCAGCAGTCCAGGGGGGAGGGGCTACACCTTC; cdr3_aa: CASSPGGRGYTF
clone_size: NA; j_call: TRBJ2-3; d_call: NA; v_call: TRBV5-4; cdr3_nt: TGTGCCAGCAGCTTGGACTCCAATACGCAGTATTTT; cdr3_aa: CASSLDSNTQYF
clone_size: NA; j_call: TRBJ2-7; d_call: TRBD1; v_call: TRBV15; cdr3_nt: TGTGCCACCAGCCCCCCGGGACAGGGGATTGGCGAGCAGTACTTC; cdr3_aa: CATSPPGQGIGEQYF